The rows below give T cell receptor beta chains drawn from one sample of a study of CD8 T cells in Susac syndrome. TCRdb reprocessed the immunoSEQ multiplex PCR reads via MiXCR and lists one record per CDR3 protein. This table has approximately 260,000 distinct CDR3 sequences, 90% to 96% appearing once. Sequences were obtained from CD4+ T cells from PBMCs. The receptors were gathered from a human donor with Susac syndrome. The CDR3 runs from the conserved cysteine through the conserved F or W. D genes are given only for firm matches. Clone size is shown for a subset of rows, as once, few, many or a class of expanded clone.

clone_size,v_call,d_call,j_call,cdr3_aa,cdr3_nt
.,TRBV18,TRBD1,TRBJ1-3,CASRGQALSGNTIYF,TGTGCCAGCCGAGGACAGGCCCTCTCTGGAAACACCATATATTTT
.,TRBV27,TRBD1,TRBJ2-3,CASSLPDRGSTDTQYF,TGTGCCAGCAGTTTGCCCGACAGGGGAAGCACAGATACGCAGTATTTT
.,TRBV30,.,TRBJ2-3,CASRGGSTDTQYF,TGTGCCTCCCGGGGTGGTAGCACAGATACGCAGTATTTT
.,TRBV20-1,TRBD1,TRBJ2-3,CSAQRQGITDTQYF,TGCAGTGCCCAAAGACAGGGGATCACAGATACGCAGTATTTT
.,TRBV10-3,TRBD1,TRBJ1-2,CAINRQGDYGYTF,TGTGCCATCAACCGACAGGGGGACTATGGCTACACCTTC
.,TRBV7-9,.,TRBJ1-2,CASSLDASRYTF,TGTGCCAGCAGCTTAGATGCTTCCCGCTACACCTTC
.,TRBV29-1,.,TRBJ2-5,CSVWAPLRETQYF,TGCAGCGTATGGGCGCCTCTGAGGGAGACCCAGTACTTC
.,TRBV18,TRBD2,TRBJ2-1,CASSPPGLAGGEQFF,TGTGCCAGCTCACCCCCGGGACTAGCGGGAGGGGAGCAGTTCTTC
.,TRBV29-1,.,TRBJ2-3,CSVERTSTDTQYF,TGCAGCGTTGAACGAACTAGCACAGATACGCAGTATTTT
.,TRBV29-1,TRBD1,TRBJ2-7,CSVTGTGQTPDVYEQYF,TGCAGCGTAACCGGGACAGGGCAAACCCCGGACGTCTACGAGCAGTACTTC
.,TRBV15,.,TRBJ1-2,CATSLSRTNYGYTF,TGTGCCACCAGTTTGTCGAGAACTAACTATGGCTACACCTTC
.,TRBV6-4,TRBD2,TRBJ2-1,CASSDLAGDVNEQFF,TGTGCCAGCAGTGACCTAGCGGGAGACGTCAATGAGCAGTTCTTC
.,TRBV29-1,.,TRBJ2-1,CSDGEQFF,TGCAGCGACGGTGAGCAGTTCTTC
.,TRBV5-1,TRBD2,TRBJ2-5,CASSLPSGSRETQYF,TGCGCCAGCAGCTTGCCTAGCGGGAGCAGAGAGACCCAGTACTTC
.,TRBV15,.,TRBJ2-5,CATSRETTGRGETQYF,TGTGCCACCAGCAGAGAGACTACAGGGCGAGGGGAGACCCAGTACTTC
.,TRBV3-1,.,TRBJ2-2,CASSLRAPWGTGELFF,TGTGCCAGCAGCCTACGGGCTCCCTGGGGGACCGGGGAGCTGTTTTTT
.,TRBV28,.,TRBJ2-1,CASSFRTETKFF,TGTGCCAGCAGTTTTCGGACCGAAACTAAGTTCTTC
.,TRBV11-2,TRBD2,TRBJ2-1,CASSLAGGVNEQFF,TGTGCCAGCAGCTTAGCGGGAGGGGTAAATGAGCAGTTCTTC
.,TRBV12-3/TRBV12-4,.,TRBJ1-4,CASSPGTGWANEKLFF,TGTGCCAGCAGTCCGGGGACTGGCTGGGCAAATGAAAAACTGTTTTTT
.,TRBV20-1,.,TRBJ2-5,CSAGSQRETQYF,TGCAGTGCTGGGAGCCAGAGGGAGACCCAGTACTTC
.,TRBV20-1,.,TRBJ2-1,CSARYSQRAYNEQFF,TGCAGTGCTAGATATAGCCAGCGAGCCTACAATGAGCAGTTCTTC
.,TRBV29-1,.,TRBJ1-2,CSVEPHSSYGYTF,TGCAGCGTTGAACCCCACAGCAGCTATGGCTACACCTTC
once,TRBV3-1,.,TRBJ1-4,CASSQGGSNEKLFF,TGTGCCAGCAGCCAAGGGGGATCTAATGAAAAACTGTTTTTT
.,TRBV4-2,.,TRBJ2-3,CASSNTVGLVGDTQYF,TGTGCCAGCAGCAACACGGTGGGGCTTGTGGGAGATACGCAGTATTTT
.,TRBV6-5,TRBD1,TRBJ2-7,CASSSGQQGREQYF,TGTGCCAGCAGTTCGGGACAGCAAGGTAGGGAGCAGTACTTC
.,TRBV6-2/TRBV6-3,.,TRBJ2-1,CASSYRAGVNEQFF,TGTGCCAGCAGTTATAGGGCAGGGGTCAATGAGCAGTTCTTC
.,TRBV30,.,TRBJ1-2,CAWSVAYAGNGYTF,TGTGCCTGGAGCGTAGCCTACGCGGGGAATGGCTACACCTTC
.,TRBV7-3,.,TRBJ1-1,CASSLMGSQAEAFF,TGTGCCAGCAGCTTAATGGGGTCCCAGGCTGAAGCTTTCTTT
once,TRBV7-9,.,TRBJ1-1,CASSLSGVNTEAFF,TGTGCCAGCAGCTTATCCGGCGTGAACACTGAAGCTTTCTTT
.,TRBV29-1,.,TRBJ1-5,CSVGGVGSQPQHF,TGCAGCGTTGGAGGGGTAGGGAGTCAGCCCCAGCATTTT
.,TRBV20-1,TRBD1,TRBJ1-1,CSARDRTGATEAFF,TGCAGTGCTAGAGATAGGACAGGGGCCACTGAAGCTTTCTTT
.,TRBV20-1,.,TRBJ2-6,CSARGANVLTF,TGCAGTGCTAGAGGGGCCAACGTCCTGACTTTC
.,TRBV4-1,TRBD1,TRBJ2-7,CASSPPAWDRAQDEQYF,TGCGCCAGCAGCCCACCAGCTTGGGACAGGGCTCAAGACGAGCAGTACTTC
.,TRBV20-1,.,TRBJ2-5,CSARAHQGFGETQYF,TGCAGTGCTAGAGCCCACCAGGGATTCGGAGAGACCCAGTACTTC
.,TRBV4-2,.,TRBJ2-6,CASSLGPGANVLTF,TGTGCCAGCAGTTTGGGGCCTGGGGCCAACGTCCTGACTTTC
.,TRBV20-1,.,TRBJ2-1,CSASPLNNEQFF,TGCAGTGCTAGTCCTCTAAACAATGAGCAGTTCTTC
.,TRBV29-1,TRBD1,TRBJ1-1,CSLKGVERGGETEAFF,TGCAGCCTTAAGGGGGTTGAGCGAGGGGGCGAGACTGAAGCTTTCTTT
.,TRBV9,.,TRBJ2-5,CASSVEDGAQETQYF,TGTGCCAGCAGCGTAGAGGATGGCGCGCAAGAGACCCAGTACTTC
.,TRBV7-9,.,TRBJ1-1,CASSVRGENTEAFF,TGTGCCAGCAGCGTTCGGGGGGAGAACACTGAAGCTTTCTTT
.,TRBV27,TRBD1,TRBJ2-7,CASSYRDSSYEQYF,TGTGCCAGCAGTTACCGGGACAGCTCCTACGAGCAGTACTTC